One sample yielded the 27 T cell receptor beta chains listed below, sequenced in a study of cytomegalovirus exposure and HLA in healthy donors. 60 Vbeta and 13 Jbeta primers were used in PCR. Some clones are missing from TCRdb's copy, which holds only in-frame ones; the method was immunoSEQ multiplex PCR. This table holds over 65,000 clones. The sample taken for sequencing was PBMCs. The receptors shown here come from a woman younger than 45 in good health and CMV-seronegative.

The rearrangement joins TRBV18 to TRBJ1-1, with D possibly TRBD1 on 6 matching bases. Trimming removed 0 bases at V and 5 bases at J, with 13 bases between. CDR1 and CDR2 (germline): KGHSH, LQKENI. The CDR3 extends over 15 amino acids. The CDR3 DNA sequence: TGTGCCAGCTCACCACCGGCCAGGGGCGTAACTGAAGCTTTCTTT. It codes for CASSPPARGVTEAFF.

The chain has TRBV6-5 and TRBJ1-1; no reliable D call. The CDR3 covers 13 residues. Germline CDR1 reads MNHEY; CDR2 reads SVGAGI. Trimming removed 6 bases at V and 0 bases at J, with 8 bases between. CDR3: CASRERVNTEAFF. The CDR3, as DNA: TGTGCCAGCAGGGAACGGGTGAACACTGAAGCTTTCTTT.

The J gene is TRBJ2-7, the V gene TRBV6-6, with 9 bases that match TRBD2. V trimming: 0 bases; J trimming: 7 bases; junction bases outside the gene matches: 10. CDR1 MNHNY and CDR2 SVGAGI come from the germline V gene (reference sequence). CDR3 size: 16 residues. The CDR3 DNA reads TGTGCCAGCAGTTACTCTAGGGCGGGAGGGCCGGTGGAGCAGTACTTC. Translating it yields CASSYSRAGGPVEQYF.

V and J are TRBV6-5 and TRBJ1-4; the D gene is possibly TRBD1 (5 bases). The CDR3 sequence is 15 residues long. Per germline, CDR1 MNHEY and CDR2 SVGAGI. Trimming removed 2 bases from V and 0 bases from J, with 7 bases in between. In DNA form, the CDR3 reads TGTGCCAGCAGTTACCGGGGGGCAACTAATGAAAAACTGTTTTTT. It is translated as CASSYRGATNEKLFF.

The chain joins TRBV5-6 to TRBJ2-7, with 9 nucleotides matching TRBD1. V lost 1 base to trimming and J lost 3 bases; unmatched junction nucleotides: 2. The CDR3 is 14 residues long. The germline V gene has CDR1 SGHDT and CDR2 YYEEEE. Written as DNA, the CDR3 is TGTGCCAGCAGCTTGCGGGACAGGGTCTACGAGCAGTACTTC. This sequence encodes CASSLRDRVYEQYF.

The V and J genes are TRBV6-1 and TRBJ2-7, with TRBD2 identical over 10 bases. Germline V lookup: CDR1 MNHNS, CDR2 SASEGT. This CDR3 comprises 15 residues. J gave up 4 bases and V 2 bases, and 5 bases lay outside the gene matches. The CDR3 DNA reads TGTGCCAGCAGTGAACAACTAGCGGGGAATTACGAGCAGTACTTC. It encodes CASSEQLAGNYEQYF.

The V gene is TRBV5-4, the J gene TRBJ2-2; 11 bases line up with TRBD1. Per germline, CDR1 SGHNT and CDR2 YYREEE (reference sequence). The CDR3 contains 15 residues. Trimming removed 4 bases from V and 7 bases from J; junction bases left unmatched: 6. The CDR3 nucleotides read TGTGCCAGCAGCCCAGGACAGGGGGCTGGCGGGGAGCTGTTTTTT. Amino acids: CASSPGQGAGGELFF.

In DNA form, the CDR3 reads TGTGCCAGCAGTTCCCCGGGACAGATGAACACTGAAGCTTTCTTT. Translating gives CASSSPGQMNTEAFF. The genes are TRBV28 and TRBJ1-1; 7 bases are a match to TRBD1. This CDR3 comprises 15 residues. The V gene end was trimmed by 4 bases and the J gene end by 0 bases; junction bases not matched to a gene: 5. Germline V gene data show CDR1 as MDHEN and CDR2 as SYDVKM. The complete variable domain, with remaining parts taken from reference TRBV28 and TRBJ1-1, reads DVKVTQSSRYLVKRTGEKVFLECVQDMDHENMFWYRQDPGLGLRLIYFSYDVKMKEKGDIPEGYSVSREKKERFSLILESASTNQTSMYLCASSSPGQMNTEAFFGQGTRLTVV.

The chain combines TRBV9 with TRBJ2-2, with a tentative D call TRBD1 (5 bases). The CDR3 sequence is 16 residues long. Trimming took off 0 bases at V and 4 bases at J, with 13 bases between the two ends. The germline V gene has CDR1 SGDLS and CDR2 YYNGEE. The CDR3 DNA reads as TGTGCCAGCAGCGTAGAGCCTTCAGGGTTCACCGGGGAGCTGTTTTTT. Protein product: CASSVEPSGFTGELFF. Drawing the rest from reference TRBV9 and TRBJ2-2, the complete variable domain is DSGVTQTPKHLITATGQRVTLRCSPRSGDLSVYWYQQSLDQGLQFLIQYYNGEERAKGNILERFSAQQFPDLHSELNLSSLELGDSALYFCASSVEPSGFTGELFFGEGSRLTVL.

V usage is TRBV6-1 and J usage is TRBJ2-7, with TRBD2 as a possible D gene (5 bases). The CDR3 is 14 residues long. Germline values: CDR1 MNHNS, CDR2 SASEGT. Trimming took 6 bases from V and 4 from J, leaving 16 bases between them. DNA for the CDR3: TGTGCCAGCAGAGATACTAGTGGGCCTTACGAGCAGTACTTC. Protein sequence: CASRDTSGPYEQYF.

J is TRBJ2-6 and V is TRBV6-5; D is ambiguous. V lost 4 bases, J lost 0 bases, and 4 bases lay in between. CDR1 MNHEY and CDR2 SVGAGI come from the germline V gene. The length of the CDR3 is 14 residues. The CDR3 DNA is TGTGCCAGCAGTTCCCACTCTGGGGCCAACGTCCTGACTTTC. This codes for CASSSHSGANVLTF.

This chain links TRBV11-3 with TRBJ2-6; D may be TRBD2 (5 bases). The V gene lost 5 bases and the J gene lost 2 bases, with 13 bases spanning the gap. Germline-derived CDR1 and CDR2 are SGHNT and YENEEA. The CDR3 sequence is 16 residues long. CDR3 in DNA: TGTGCCAGCAGCCCCGGCGGGTCGGCTGGGGCCAACGTCCTGACTTTC. This encodes CASSPGGSAGANVLTF.

J is TRBJ2-2 and V is TRBV18, with 12 nucleotides matching TRBD2. Germline-derived CDR1 and CDR2 are KGHSH and LQKENI. The V gene end was trimmed by 3 bases and the J gene end by 0 bases; junction bases not matched to a gene: 5. The CDR3 contains 18 residues. CDR3 nucleotides: TGTGCCAGCTCACCGAGGACTAGCGGGGCCTCGAACACCGGGGAGCTGTTTTTT. As protein: CASSPRTSGASNTGELFF.

The chain uses TRBV5-1 and TRBJ2-2; the D is unclear. Germline V lookup: CDR1 SGHRS, CDR2 YFSETQ. V was trimmed by 0 bases and J by 6 bases, leaving 12 bases between them. The CDR3 runs 15 residues. CDR3 amino acids: CASSLVVRQPGELFF. The CDR3 bases are TGCGCCAGCAGCTTGGTGGTCAGGCAGCCCGGGGAGCTGTTTTTT.

For the CDR3, the DNA is TGTGCCTGGCGGTCTAGCGGGGGGGGTACGCAGTATTTT. Amino acids: CAWRSSGGGTQYF. The chain employs TRBV30 and TRBJ2-3, with 12 bases aligning to TRBD2. The CDR3 length is 13 residues. Trimming removed 5 bases from V and 8 bases from J; junction bases left unmatched: 5. CDR1 GTSNPN and CDR2 SVGIG come from the germline V gene (reference sequence).

The rearrangement joins TRBV5-1 to TRBJ2-1, with 8 bases aligning to TRBD2. The ends lost 4 bases at V and 4 bases at J; junction bases unmatched: 10. Germline loops: CDR1 SGHRS, CDR2 YFSETQ. This CDR3 comprises 16 residues. CDR3 residues: CASSVPVAGPYNEQFF. The CDR3 nucleotides are TGCGCCAGCAGCGTTCCGGTAGCGGGGCCTTACAATGAGCAGTTCTTC. Combining the CDR3 with reference TRBV5-1 and TRBJ2-1 gives the whole variable domain KAGVTQTPRYLIKTRGQQVTLSCSPISGHRSVSWYQQTPGQGLQFLFEYFSETQRNKGNFPGRFSGRQFSNSRSEMNVSTLELGDSALYLCASSVPVAGPYNEQFFGPGTRLTVL.

V usage is TRBV5-5 and J usage is TRBJ2-7; D gene unclear. Trimming took 2 bases from V and 3 from J, leaving 6 bases between them. The CDR3 totals 12 residues. The germline gives CDR1 SGHKS, CDR2 YYEKEE (reference sequence). The CDR3 is CASSFSGYEQYF. CDR3 in DNA: TGTGCCAGCAGCTTTTCAGGCTACGAGCAGTACTTC.

The rearrangement uses TRBV18 and TRBJ1-2, with 7 bases aligning to TRBD1. The V gene's germline CDR1 is KGHSH and CDR2 LQKENI. J gave up 5 bases and V 2 bases, and 11 bases lay outside the gene matches. The CDR3 runs to 16 residues. The CDR3 region has the DNA TGTGCCAGCTCACCAAAAGTGGACAGGCCCGCTTATGGCTACACCTTC. Its translation is CASSPKVDRPAYGYTF.

The V gene is TRBV10-1, the J gene TRBJ2-7, with TRBD1 matching over 9 bases. The germline V gene encodes CDR1 WNHNN and CDR2 SYGVQD (reference sequence). V trimming: 6 bases; J trimming: 6 bases; junction bases outside the gene matches: 9. This CDR3 is 14 amino acids long. DNA for the CDR3: TGCGCCAGCAGCGACGGACAGGGGAGCGGCGAGCAGTACTTC. Translation gives CASSDGQGSGEQYF.

This chain uses TRBV7-9 with TRBJ2-3; 11 bases line up with TRBD2. The CDR3 extends over 16 amino acids. Germline V CDR1 and CDR2: SEHNR, FQNEAQ (reference sequence). V trimming: 5 bases; J trimming: 2 bases; junction bases outside the gene matches: 6. The DNA for the CDR3 is TGTGCCAGCAGCACTGTAGCGGGAGGGTTCACAGATACGCAGTATTTT. This encodes CASSTVAGGFTDTQYF.

The chain carries TRBV19 and TRBJ2-2, with 12 bases lining up with TRBD1. V lost 5 bases and J lost 7; bases outside the gene matches: 8. The CDR3 loop spans 16 amino acids. Germline CDR1 reads LNHDA; CDR2 reads SQIVND (reference sequence). The CDR3 DNA sequence: TGTGCCAGTAGTTCAGTGGGACAGGGGGCTAGCGGGGAGCTGTTTTTT. It specifies CASSSVGQGASGELFF.

The V and J genes are TRBV6-5 and TRBJ1-1; 7 positions match TRBD1. Germline V gene sequence: CDR1 MNHEY, CDR2 SVGAGI. V lost 0 bases, J lost 0 bases, and 1 base stayed unmatched. This CDR3 contains 15 residues. CDR3 bases: TGTGCCAGCAGTTACTCGACAGGGATGAACACTGAAGCTTTCTTT. Encoded protein: CASSYSTGMNTEAFF.

V usage is TRBV5-4 and J usage is TRBJ2-7, with TRBD2 as a possible D gene (6 bases). Deletions cut 1 base from V and 0 bases from J, with 8 bases between. The CDR3 covers 14 residues. CDR1 is SGHNT and CDR2 is YYREEE in the germline V gene (reference sequence). The CDR3 coding sequence is TGTGCCAGCAGCTTGCGGGGGAACTCCTACGAGCAGTACTTC. This codes for CASSLRGNSYEQYF.

The chain combines TRBV6-1 with TRBJ2-7; 15 bases align to TRBD2. This CDR3 comprises 15 residues. V was clipped by 6 bases and J by 3 bases; unmatched bases: 3. Germline lookup yields CDR1 MNHNS and CDR2 SASEGT. For the CDR3, the DNA is TGTGCCAGCAGGAAGGGACTAGCGGGAGGCTACGAGCAGTACTTC. Protein sequence: CASRKGLAGGYEQYF.

The rearrangement joins TRBV19 to TRBJ1-6; a possible D gene is TRBD1 (5 bases). The V and J ends lost 8 bases and 8 bases respectively, with 19 bases between them. This CDR3 has 15 residues. The germline gives CDR1 LNHDA, CDR2 SQIVND (reference sequence). CDR3 protein: CASADNRDFDSPLHF. The CDR3 region has the DNA TGTGCCAGTGCGGATAACCGGGACTTTGATTCACCCCTCCACTTT.

The chain combines TRBV18 with TRBJ2-1, with 8 bases lining up with TRBD1. Germline values: CDR1 KGHSH, CDR2 LQKENI. Losses at the gene ends were 5 bases for V and 0 bases for J; bases not matched to a gene: 6. This CDR3 is 16 amino acids long. The CDR3 reads CASSGRTGSSYNEQFF. In DNA form, the CDR3 reads TGTGCCAGCTCAGGTCGGACAGGGAGCTCCTACAATGAGCAGTTCTTC. Drawing the rest from reference TRBV18 and TRBJ2-1, the complete variable domain is NAGVMQNPRHLVRRRGQEARLRCSPMKGHSHVYWYRQLPEEGLKFMVYLQKENIIDESGMPKERFSAEFPKEGPSILRIQQVVRGDSAAYFCASSGRTGSSYNEQFFGPGTRLTVL.

The chain combines TRBV5-1 with TRBJ2-3, with D possibly TRBD1 on 5 matching bases. The germline V gene encodes CDR1 SGHRS and CDR2 YFSETQ. Trimming removed 7 bases at V and 3 bases at J, with 15 bases between. CDR3 length: 14 amino acids. CDR3 amino acids: CASGAGYFTDTQYF. In nucleotides, the CDR3 is TGCGCCAGCGGGGCAGGGTATTTTACAGATACGCAGTATTTT.